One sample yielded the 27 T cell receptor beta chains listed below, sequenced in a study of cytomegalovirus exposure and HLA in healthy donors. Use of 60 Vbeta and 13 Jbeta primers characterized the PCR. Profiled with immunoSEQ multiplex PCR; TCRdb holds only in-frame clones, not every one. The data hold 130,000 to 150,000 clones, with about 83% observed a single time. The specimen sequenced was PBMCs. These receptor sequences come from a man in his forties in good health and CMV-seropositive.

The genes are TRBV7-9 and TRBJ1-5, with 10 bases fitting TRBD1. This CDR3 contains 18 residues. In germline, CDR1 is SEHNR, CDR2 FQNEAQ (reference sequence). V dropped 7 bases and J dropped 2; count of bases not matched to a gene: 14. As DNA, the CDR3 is TGTGCCAGCATCCCGGGGGGACAGGGGTCTCGGGGCAATCAGCCCCAGCATTTT. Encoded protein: CASIPGGQGSRGNQPQHF.

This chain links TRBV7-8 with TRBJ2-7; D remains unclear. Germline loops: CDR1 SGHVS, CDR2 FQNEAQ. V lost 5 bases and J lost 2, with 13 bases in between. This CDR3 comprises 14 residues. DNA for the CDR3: TGTGCCAGCAGCCAGACAAGGCTCGCCTACGAGCAGTACTTC. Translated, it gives CASSQTRLAYEQYF.

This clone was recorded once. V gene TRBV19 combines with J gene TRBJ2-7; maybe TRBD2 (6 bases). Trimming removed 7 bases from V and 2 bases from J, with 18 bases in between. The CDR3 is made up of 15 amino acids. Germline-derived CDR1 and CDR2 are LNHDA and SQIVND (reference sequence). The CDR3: CASKGAASAPYEQYF. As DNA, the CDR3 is TGTGCCAGTAAAGGGGCCGCTAGCGCACCCTACGAGCAGTACTTC. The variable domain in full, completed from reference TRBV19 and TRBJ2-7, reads DGGITQSPKYLFRKEGQNVTLSCEQNLNHDAMYWYRQDPGQGLRLIYYSQIVNDFQKGDIAEGYSVSREKKESFPLTVTSAQKNPTAFYLCASKGAASAPYEQYFGPGTRLTVT.

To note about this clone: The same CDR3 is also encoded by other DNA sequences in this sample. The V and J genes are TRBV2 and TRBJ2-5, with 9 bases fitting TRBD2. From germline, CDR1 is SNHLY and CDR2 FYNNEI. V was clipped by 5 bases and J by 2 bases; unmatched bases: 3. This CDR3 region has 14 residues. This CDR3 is CASSRTSAQETQYF. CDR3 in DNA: TGTGCCAGCAGTAGGACTAGCGCGCAAGAGACCCAGTACTTC.

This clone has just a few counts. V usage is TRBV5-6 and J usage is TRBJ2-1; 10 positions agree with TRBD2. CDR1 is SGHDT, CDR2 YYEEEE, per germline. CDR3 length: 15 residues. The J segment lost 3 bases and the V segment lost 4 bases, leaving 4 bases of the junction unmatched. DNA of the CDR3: TGTGCCAGCAGCCCCTGGACTAGCGGCTACAATGAGCAGTTCTTC. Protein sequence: CASSPWTSGYNEQFF.

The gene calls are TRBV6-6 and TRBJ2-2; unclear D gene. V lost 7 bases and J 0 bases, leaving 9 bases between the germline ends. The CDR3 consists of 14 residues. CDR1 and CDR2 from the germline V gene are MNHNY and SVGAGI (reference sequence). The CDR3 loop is CASTGGANTGELFF. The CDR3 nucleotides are TGTGCCAGCACCGGCGGAGCGAACACCGGGGAGCTGTTTTTT.

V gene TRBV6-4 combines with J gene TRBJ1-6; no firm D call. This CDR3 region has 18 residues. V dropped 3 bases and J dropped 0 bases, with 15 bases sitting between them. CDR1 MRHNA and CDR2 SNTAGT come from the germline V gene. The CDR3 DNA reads TGTGCCAGCAGTGATTCACAGATCGTCAGCTCCTATAATTCACCCCTCCACTTT. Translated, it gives CASSDSQIVSSYNSPLHF.

Here the CDR3 DNA reads TGTGCCAGTAGGGCGACATGGGGCAATCAGCCCCAGCATTTT. The encoded protein is CASRATWGNQPQHF. V usage is TRBV19 and J usage is TRBJ1-5; D gene uncertain. The CDR3 covers 14 residues. Germline-derived CDR1 and CDR2 are LNHDA and SQIVND (reference sequence). Between the trimmed V and J ends, which lost 6 bases and 2 bases, there was a span of 11 bases.

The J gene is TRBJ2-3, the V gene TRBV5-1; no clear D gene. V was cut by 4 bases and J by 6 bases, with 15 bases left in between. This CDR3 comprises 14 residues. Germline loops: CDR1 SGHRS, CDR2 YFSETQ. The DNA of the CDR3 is TGCGCCAGCAGCCTGTTGGGCGATGTGGATACGCAGTATTTT. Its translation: CASSLLGDVDTQYF.

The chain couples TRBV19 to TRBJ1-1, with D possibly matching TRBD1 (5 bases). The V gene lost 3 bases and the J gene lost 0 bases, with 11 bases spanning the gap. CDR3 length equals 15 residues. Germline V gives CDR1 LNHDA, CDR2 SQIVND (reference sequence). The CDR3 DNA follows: TGTGCCAGTAGTATCTCAGCAGGGATGAACACTGAAGCTTTCTTT. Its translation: CASSISAGMNTEAFF.

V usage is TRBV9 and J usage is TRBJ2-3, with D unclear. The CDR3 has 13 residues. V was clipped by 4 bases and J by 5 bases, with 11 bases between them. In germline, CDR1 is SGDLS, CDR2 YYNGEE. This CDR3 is CASSPRLRDTQYF. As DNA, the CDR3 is TGTGCCAGCAGCCCCCGGTTGAGAGATACGCAGTATTTT.

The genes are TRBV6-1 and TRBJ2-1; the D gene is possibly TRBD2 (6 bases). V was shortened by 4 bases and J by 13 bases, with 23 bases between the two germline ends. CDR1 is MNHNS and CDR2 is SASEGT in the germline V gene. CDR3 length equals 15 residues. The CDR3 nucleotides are TGTGCCAGCAGTGGGCGGGCTGGGCTGATTAGCGGACAGTTCTTC. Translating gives CASSGRAGLISGQFF.

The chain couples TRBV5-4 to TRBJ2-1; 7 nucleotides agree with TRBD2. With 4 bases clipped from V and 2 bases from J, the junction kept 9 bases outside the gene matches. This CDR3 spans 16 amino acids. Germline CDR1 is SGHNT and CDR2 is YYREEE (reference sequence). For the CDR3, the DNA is TGTGCCAGCAGCCTAGAGGGACTATCGACCTACAATGAGCAGTTCTTC. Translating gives CASSLEGLSTYNEQFF.

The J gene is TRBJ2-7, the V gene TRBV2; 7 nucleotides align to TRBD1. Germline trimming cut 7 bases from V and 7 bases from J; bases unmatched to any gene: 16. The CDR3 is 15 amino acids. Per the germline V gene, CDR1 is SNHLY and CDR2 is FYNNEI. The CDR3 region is CASKVPGTATGEQYF. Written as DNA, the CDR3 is TGTGCCAGCAAGGTCCCCGGGACAGCTACGGGGGAGCAGTACTTC.

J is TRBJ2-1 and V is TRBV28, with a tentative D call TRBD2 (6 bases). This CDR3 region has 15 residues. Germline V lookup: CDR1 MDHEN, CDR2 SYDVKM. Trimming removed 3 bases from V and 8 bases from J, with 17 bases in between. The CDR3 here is CASSFRSQTGDEQFF. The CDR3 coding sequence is TGTGCCAGCAGTTTTCGTTCTCAAACGGGGGATGAGCAGTTCTTC.

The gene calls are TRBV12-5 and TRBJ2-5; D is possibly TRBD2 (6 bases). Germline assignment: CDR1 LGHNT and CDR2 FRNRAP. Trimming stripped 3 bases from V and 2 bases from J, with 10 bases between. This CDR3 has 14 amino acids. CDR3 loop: CASGFGRTQETQYF. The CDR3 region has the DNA TGTGCTAGTGGTTTTGGGAGGACGCAAGAGACCCAGTACTTC.

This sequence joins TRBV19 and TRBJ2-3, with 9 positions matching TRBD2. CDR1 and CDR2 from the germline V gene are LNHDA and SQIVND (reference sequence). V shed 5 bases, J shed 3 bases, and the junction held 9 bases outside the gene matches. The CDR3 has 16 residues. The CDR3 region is CASSGISGRRTDTQYF. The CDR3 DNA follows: TGTGCCAGTAGTGGAATTAGCGGGAGAAGGACAGATACGCAGTATTTT.

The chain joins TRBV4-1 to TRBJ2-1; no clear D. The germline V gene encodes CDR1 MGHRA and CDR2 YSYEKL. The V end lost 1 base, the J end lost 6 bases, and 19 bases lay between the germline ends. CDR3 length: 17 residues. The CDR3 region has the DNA TGCGCCAGCAGCCAAGGTTTACGGAGATCATATGGCAATGAGCAGTTCTTC. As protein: CASSQGLRRSYGNEQFF.

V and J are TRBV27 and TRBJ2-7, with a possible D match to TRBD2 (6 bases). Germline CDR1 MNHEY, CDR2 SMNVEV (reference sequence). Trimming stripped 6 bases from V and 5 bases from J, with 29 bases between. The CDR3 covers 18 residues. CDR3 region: CASRPDSRSTSRLNEQYF. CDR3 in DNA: TGTGCCAGCAGGCCTGACTCCCGATCAACTAGCCGTCTTAACGAGCAGTACTTC.

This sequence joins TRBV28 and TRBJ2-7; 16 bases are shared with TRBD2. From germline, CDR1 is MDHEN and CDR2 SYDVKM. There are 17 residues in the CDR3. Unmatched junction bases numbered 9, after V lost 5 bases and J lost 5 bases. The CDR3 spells CASSVTGLAGGPNEQYF. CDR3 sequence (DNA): TGTGCCAGCAGTGTAACGGGACTAGCGGGAGGGCCGAACGAGCAGTACTTC.

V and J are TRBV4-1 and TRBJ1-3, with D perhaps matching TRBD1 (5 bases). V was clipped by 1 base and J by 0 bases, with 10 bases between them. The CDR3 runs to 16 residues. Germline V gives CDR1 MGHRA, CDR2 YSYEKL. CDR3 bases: TGCGCCAGCAGCCAAGGGAAGACAGTCTCTGGAAACACCATATATTTT. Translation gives CASSQGKTVSGNTIYF.

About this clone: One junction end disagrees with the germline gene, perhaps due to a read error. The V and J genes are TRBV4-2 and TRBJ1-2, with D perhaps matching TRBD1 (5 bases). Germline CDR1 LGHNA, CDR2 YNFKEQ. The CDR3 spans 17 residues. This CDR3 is CAGSQDRGGDAIHGYTF. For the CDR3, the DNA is TGTGCCGGCAGCCAAGATCGGGGAGGGGACGCCATCCATGGCTACACCTTC.

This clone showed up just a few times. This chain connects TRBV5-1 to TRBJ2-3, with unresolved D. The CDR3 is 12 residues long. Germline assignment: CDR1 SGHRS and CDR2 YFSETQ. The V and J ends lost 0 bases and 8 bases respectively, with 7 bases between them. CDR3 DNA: TGCGCCAGCAGCTTGGATGGCCGTACGCAGTATTTT. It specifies CASSLDGRTQYF.

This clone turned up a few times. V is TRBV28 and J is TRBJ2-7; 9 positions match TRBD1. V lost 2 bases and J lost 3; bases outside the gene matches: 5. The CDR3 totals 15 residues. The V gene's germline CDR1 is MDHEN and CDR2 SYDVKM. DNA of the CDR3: TGTGCCAGCAGTTTAACTCCGACAGGGGGCTACGAGCAGTACTTC. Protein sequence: CASSLTPTGGYEQYF.

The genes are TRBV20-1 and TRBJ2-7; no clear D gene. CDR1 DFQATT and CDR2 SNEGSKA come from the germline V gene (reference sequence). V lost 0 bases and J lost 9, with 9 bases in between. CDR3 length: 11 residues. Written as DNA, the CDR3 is TGCAGTGCTAGAGATCTTACACCGCAGTACTTC. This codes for CSARDLTPQYF.

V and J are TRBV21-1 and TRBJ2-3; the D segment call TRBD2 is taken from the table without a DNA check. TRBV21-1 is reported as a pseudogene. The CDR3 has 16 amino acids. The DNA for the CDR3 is TGTGCCAGCAGCCAAGGGACTAGCGGGAGTGGAGATACGCAGTATTTT. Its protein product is CASSQGTSGSGDTQYF.

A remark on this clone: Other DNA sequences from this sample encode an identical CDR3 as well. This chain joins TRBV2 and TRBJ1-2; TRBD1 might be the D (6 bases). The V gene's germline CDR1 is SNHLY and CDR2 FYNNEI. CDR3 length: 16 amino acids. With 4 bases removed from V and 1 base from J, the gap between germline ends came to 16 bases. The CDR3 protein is CASSGNRDPNNYGYTF. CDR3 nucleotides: TGTGCCAGCAGTGGTAACAGGGACCCCAATAACTATGGCTACACCTTC.